This T cell receptor beta chain was identified during a study of Graves' ophthalmopathy and Graves' hyperthyroidism. Points from the study as a whole: Predictions made by the model for ophthalmopathy progression reached more than 55% sensitivity and approximately 72% specificity.

Points on this clonotype: Antigen: not known.

Newly diagnosed hyperthyroidism donors, aged 18 to 65, duration under 2 months. None of the included patients had other autoimmune diseases, uncontrolled infections, pregnancy or lactation, as these led to exclusion. The CDR3 totals 15 residues. The germline gives CDR1 LNHDA, CDR2 SQIVND (reference sequence). Trimming removed 1 base from V and 4 bases from J, with 11 bases in between. Transcripts of RNA were the source for amplifying TCR beta CDR3 regions. The workflow started with a first-round RT-PCR run with HTBI primers and then moved on to a second-round multiplex PCR. From the multiplex PCR reads, TCRdb called clonotypes with MiXCR, one entry per CDR3 protein. The sample lists 400,000 to 450,000 distinct CDR3 sequences; roughly 21% were seen once.

The receptor was derived from a woman aged 18-29 years with stable Graves' hyperthyroidism. This rearrangement joins TRBV19 to TRBJ1-5, with D perhaps TRBD1 (5 bases). The sequenced material came from peripheral blood. This chain's CDR3 is CASSIVGHPNQPQHF. The CDR3, as DNA: TGTGCCAGTAGTATAGTTGGACATCCTAATCAGCCCCAGCATTTT.